The rows below give T cell receptor beta chains drawn from one sample of a study of T cell repertoires in cytomegalovirus infection. TCRdb fed the reads into MiXCR, producing one record per CDR3 protein. The sample contains tens of thousands of distinct CDR3 sequences, just under 4% of which appear only once. The sample taken for sequencing was PBMCs. These receptor sequences come from a human donor in good health (CMV status not recorded). Some clones in this sample may be carry-over from other donors' samples. Both conserved end residues are part of each CDR3. A D gene is named only where the DNA matches it firmly. Clone sizes are shown as once, few or many counts, or a class when the clone is expanded.

clone size	V gene	J gene	D gene	CDR3 DNA	CDR3 protein
many	TRBV7-2	TRBJ2-7	TRBD2	TGTGCCACCGGACCTCAGCGGGACGCGTACGAGCAGTACTTC	CATGPQRDAYEQYF
many	TRBV7-2	TRBJ2-1	-	TGTGCCAGCAGCCAGACGCGGGCCTCCTACAATGAGCAGTTCTTC	CASSQTRASYNEQFF
many	TRBV2	TRBJ1-5	TRBD1	TGTGCCAGTACCGGGACAGGGAAAACTCAGCCCCAGCATTTT	CASTGTGKTQPQHF
few	TRBV7-6	TRBJ2-7	TRBD2	TGTGCCAGCAGCTTATCGGGGGGACGGGGTGGGTCCTACGAGCAGTACTTC	CASSLSGGRGGSYEQYF
many	TRBV12-3/TRBV12-4	TRBJ1-2	-	TGTGCCAGCAGTTCTGGTCGAGGGTCGGGGATCTATGGCTACACCTTC	CASSSGRGSGIYGYTF
many	TRBV24-1	TRBJ2-2	TRBD1	TGTGCCACCAGTGATCCGACAGGGGGCCGCACCGGGGAGCTGTTTTTT	CATSDPTGGRTGELFF
many	TRBV7-2	TRBJ2-3	-	TGTGCCAGCAGCGACCGGGACCAGAGGTATACGCAGTATTTT	CASSDRDQRYTQYF
many	TRBV20-1	TRBJ2-2	TRBD2	TGCAGTGCTCCAACTAGCGCGAACACCGGGGAGCTGTTTTTT	CSAPTSANTGELFF
many	TRBV7-2	TRBJ2-3	-	TGTGCCAGCAGCAAAAGGGTGGATACGCAGTATTTT	CASSKRVDTQYF
many	TRBV7-2	TRBJ2-7	-	TGTGCCAGCAGCTTTCACGGGCACGAGCAGTACTTC	CASSFHGHEQYF
many	TRBV12-3/TRBV12-4	TRBJ1-5	-	TGTGCCAGCAGTTTGGGGCAGTTAAATCAGCCCCAGCATTTT	CASSLGQLNQPQHF
few	TRBV6-6	TRBJ2-1	-	TGTGCCAGCAGTACCCCCCAGCCGAGCTCCTACAATGAGCAGTTCTTC	CASSTPQPSSYNEQFF
many	TRBV10-3	TRBJ2-1	-	TGTGCCATCAGTGGAAGAACAGGGCCCTCCAATGAGCAGTTCTTC	CAISGRTGPSNEQFF
many	TRBV28	TRBJ1-3	-	TGTGCCAGCAGTTTATGGGGGAGCTCTGGAAACACCATATATTTT	CASSLWGSSGNTIYF
many	TRBV7-2	TRBJ2-1	-	TGTGCCAGCAGCTTCCCGTACGATGAGCAGTTCTTC	CASSFPYDEQFF
many	TRBV18	TRBJ1-1	-	TGTGCCAGCTCACCACCGGAGGGTAGGACTGAAGCTTTCTTT	CASSPPEGRTEAFF
many	TRBV7-3	TRBJ2-2	-	TGTGCCAGCAGCCTATTGTTTTCCGGGGAGCTGTTTTTT	CASSLLFSGELFF
many	TRBV28	TRBJ2-7	TRBD1	TGTGCCAGCAGAACACCGGGACAGGGGGCCTACGAGCAGTACTTC	CASRTPGQGAYEQYF
few	TRBV12-3/TRBV12-4	TRBJ1-1	-	TGTGCCAGCAGTTTTGGACAGATTGAAGCTTTCTTT	CASSFGQIEAFF
many	TRBV7-8	TRBJ2-3	TRBD2	TGTGCCAGCAGCCTGGCGACTAGCGGAATCACAGATACGCAGTATTTT	CASSLATSGITDTQYF